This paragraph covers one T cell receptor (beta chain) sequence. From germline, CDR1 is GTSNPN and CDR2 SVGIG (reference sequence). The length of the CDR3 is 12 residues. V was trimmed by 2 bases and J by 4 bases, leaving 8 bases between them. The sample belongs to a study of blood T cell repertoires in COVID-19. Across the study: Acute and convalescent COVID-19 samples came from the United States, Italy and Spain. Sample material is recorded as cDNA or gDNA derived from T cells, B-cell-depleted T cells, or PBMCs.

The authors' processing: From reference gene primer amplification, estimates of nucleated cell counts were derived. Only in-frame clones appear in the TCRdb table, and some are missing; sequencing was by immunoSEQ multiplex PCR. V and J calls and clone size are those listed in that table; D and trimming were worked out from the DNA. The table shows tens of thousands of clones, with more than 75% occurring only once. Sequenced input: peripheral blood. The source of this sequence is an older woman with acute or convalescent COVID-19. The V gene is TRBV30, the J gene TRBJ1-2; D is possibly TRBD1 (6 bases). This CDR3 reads CAWSQGSYGYTF. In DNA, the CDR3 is TGTGCCTGGAGTCAGGGGTCCTATGGCTACACCTTC.